This TCR beta chain is drawn from a study of OX40 agonist ivuxolimab in advanced cancers. Study in general: Patients received ivuxolimab, an agonistic anti-OX40 (CD134) antibody. Two cutaneous melanoma patients and one hepatocellular carcinoma patient, three in all, had partial responses. Dose-escalation patients suffered from hepatocellular carcinoma, melanoma, renal cell or head and neck cancer. Study observations and caveats: CD4+ and CD8+ blood T cells expanded clonally by week 6 at 0.1 to 3.0 mg/kg.

Sequencing was performed with immunoSEQ multiplex PCR; in TCRdb, only in-frame clones are kept and a portion is missing. The sample consists of around 70,000 clones, 75% to 90% of them appearing once. Details on this clone: Its specificity is not known.

The V gene lost 3 bases and the J gene lost 6 bases, with 14 bases spanning the gap. This CDR3 region has 14 residues. Looked up from germline, CDR1 is MDHEN and CDR2 is SYDVKM. The TCR sequence derives from an adult with an advanced solid tumor such as melanoma, head and neck, liver or kidney cancer. The sequences come from CD4+ or CD8+ T cells sorted from blood, collected in a trial of the OX40 agonist ivuxolimab. The chain couples TRBV28 to TRBJ2-5; D may be TRBD2 (6 bases). The CDR3 here is CASSFSGERKTQYF. The DNA of the CDR3 is TGTGCCAGCAGTTTTTCGGGGGAGAGAAAGACCCAGTACTTC.